Described below is a single TCR beta chain sequence and its context. V was pared by 6 bases and J by 0 bases, with 8 bases between. The CDR3 has 14 amino acids. Germline CDR1 and CDR2: ENHRY and SYGVKD. The data are from a study of blood T cell repertoires in COVID-19. Across the study: T cells, B-cell-depleted T cells, or PBMCs provided the cDNA or gDNA that served as material.

The assay was immunoSEQ multiplex PCR, and TCRdb's table has in-frame clones only and misses some. The table records approximately 94,000 clones, 84% of them present only once. Sequenced sample: peripheral blood. The source of this sequence is a human donor in a cohort sampled during active COVID-19. This chain connects TRBV10-3 to TRBJ2-2, with TRBD1 as a possible D gene (5 bases). The CDR3 loop reads CAIRGLANTGELFF. The DNA for the CDR3 is TGTGCCATCAGGGGGCTAGCGAACACCGGGGAGCTGTTTTTT.